What follows are 27 T cell receptor beta chains derived from one specimen sequenced in a study of T-cell reconstitution after alpha-beta-depleted transplantation in children. During its preparation, the TCRbeta library received unique molecular identifiers. One entry per CDR3 protein results from TCRdb running MiXCR on the PCR reads. Among roughly 790,000 distinct CDR3 sequences, approximately 15% were seen once, and the ten largest hold roughly 5%. Sequencing was performed on PBMCs, mostly from graft donor cells, taken 360 days after TCRalphabeta/CD19-depleted stem cell transplant. The receptors come from a male patient between 10 and 17 years old who had a stem cell transplant for acute lymphoblastic leukemia, so the T cells may come from the graft donor.

This clonotype appeared a few times. Here the CDR3 reads CASKAGGRQETQYF. DNA for the CDR3: TGTGCCAGCAAAGCGGGAGGGCGCCAAGAGACCCAGTACTTC. The chain links TRBV25-1 to TRBJ2-5; the match to TRBD2 covers 10 bases. The germline V gene encodes CDR1 MGHDK and CDR2 SYGVNS. Trimming cost V 7 bases and J 1 base; bases outside gene matches: 3. The CDR3 sequence is 14 residues long. Variable domain in full (rest from reference TRBV25-1 and TRBJ2-5): EADIYQTPRYLVIGTGKKITLECSQTMGHDKMYWYQQDPGMELHLIHYSYGVNSTEKGDLSSESTVSRIRTEHFPLTLESARPSHTSQYLCASKAGGRQETQYFGPGTRLLVL.

This clonotype was seen many times. The rearrangement links TRBV29-1 to TRBJ2-1, with unresolved D. The CDR3 is 14 amino acids. The V end lost 4 bases, the J end lost 0 bases, and 10 bases lay between the germline ends. Germline CDR1 and CDR2: SQVTM and ANQGSEA. DNA of the CDR3: TGCAGCGTTGCTTTACCCGGCTCCTACAATGAGCAGTTCTTC. Translating it yields CSVALPGSYNEQFF.

The J gene is TRBJ2-1, the V gene TRBV5-1; 9 bases are a match to TRBD1. The CDR3 is 15 residues long. From germline, CDR1 is SGHRS and CDR2 YFSETQ. V dropped 3 bases and J dropped 2; count of bases not matched to a gene: 3. This chain's CDR3 is CASSWGTGTYNEQFF. For the CDR3, the DNA is TGCGCCAGCAGCTGGGGGACAGGGACCTACAATGAGCAGTTCTTC. The full variable domain, in which reference TRBV5-1 and TRBJ2-1 provide the parts outside the CDR3, is KAGVTQTPRYLIKTRGQQVTLSCSPISGHRSVSWYQQTPGQGLQFLFEYFSETQRNKGNFPGRFSGRQFSNSRSEMNVSTLELGDSALYLCASSWGTGTYNEQFFGPGTRLTVL.

V and J are TRBV27 and TRBJ2-1, with 11 nucleotides matching TRBD2. Germline loops: CDR1 MNHEY, CDR2 SMNVEV (reference sequence). There are 15 residues in the CDR3. V lost 5 bases and J lost 8; bases outside the gene matches: 8. The CDR3 protein is CASSILAGEWDEQFF. The CDR3 DNA sequence: TGTGCCAGCAGTATACTAGCGGGAGAATGGGATGAGCAGTTCTTC.

As concerns this clonotype: In this CDR3 the conserved last residue, phenylalanine or tryptophan, is missing, so a read error is likely. The chain links TRBV12-3 or TRBV12-4 to TRBJ2-7, with a possible D match to TRBD2 (5 bases). The CDR3 consists of 14 residues. Trimming shortened V by 5 bases and J by 1 base, and 12 bases separated the two germline ends. The CDR3 loop is CASSERLRSYEQYS. The CDR3 DNA sequence: TGTGCCAGCAGTGAGAGACTAAGATCCTACGAGCAGTACTCC.

This chain connects TRBV29-1 to TRBJ2-5, with D uncertain. The CDR3 consists of 12 residues. V shed 2 bases and J shed 4 bases, with 8 bases lying between them. The germline V gene encodes CDR1 SQVTM and CDR2 ANQGSEA. CDR3 amino acids: CSVEPGGETQYF. CDR3 in DNA: TGCAGCGTTGAACCCGGTGGAGAGACCCAGTACTTC.

This clonotype showed up just a few times. The V gene is TRBV7-6, the J gene TRBJ1-1; 8 bases are a match to TRBD1. CDR1 and CDR2 from the germline V gene are SGHVS and FNYEAQ. This CDR3 region has 17 residues. Trimming cost V 1 base and J 1 base; bases outside gene matches: 8. DNA for the CDR3: TGTGCCAGCAGCTTAGATACAGGGGGGTTGCGGAACACTGAAGCTTTCTTT. Translated, it gives CASSLDTGGLRNTEAFF.

A note on this clonotype: Since a much larger clone is just one base distant, this may be a read error. The chain joins TRBV5-1 to TRBJ1-1; 8 bases line up with TRBD1. The CDR3 is made up of 15 amino acids. CDR1 is SGHRS and CDR2 is YFSETQ in the germline V gene. In nucleotides, the CDR3 is TGCGCCAGCAGCTCATATGACAGGGGAAGTACTGAAGCTATCTTT. Translation gives CASSSYDRGSTEAIF. Filled out from reference TRBV5-1 and TRBJ1-1, the complete variable domain reads KAGVTQTPRYLIKTRGQQVTLSCSPISGHRSVSWYQQTPGQGLQFLFEYFSETQRNKGNFPGRFSGRQFSNSRSEMNVSTLELGDSALYLCASSSYDRGSTEAIFGQGTRLTVV.

In this sample, this clonotype turned up many times. The J gene is TRBJ1-1, the V gene TRBV10-1; possibly TRBD1 for D (5 bases). Trimming left V 6 bases short and J 7 bases short, with 15 bases between. The CDR3 runs to 13 residues. Germline V gene lookup returns CDR1 WNHNN and CDR2 SYGVQD (reference sequence). The CDR3 DNA sequence: TGCGCCAGCAGAGACCCCGGGACGAATGAAGCTTTCTTT. Translating gives CASRDPGTNEAFF.

V and J are TRBV5-1 and TRBJ2-1, with TRBD2 matching 8 bases. V gave up 0 bases and J gave up 1 base; unmatched junction bases: 6. CDR3 length: 17 residues. Germline CDR1 SGHRS, CDR2 YFSETQ. The CDR3 loop reads CASSLDGLAPSYNEQFF. The CDR3 nucleotides read TGCGCCAGCAGCTTGGATGGACTAGCCCCTTCCTACAATGAGCAGTTCTTC.

This clonotype was seen a few times. The chain combines TRBV7-9 with TRBJ2-5; D unresolved. Germline CDR1 is SEHNR and CDR2 is FQNEAQ (reference sequence). V gave up 1 base and J gave up 6 bases, with 6 bases separating them. CDR3 length: 12 amino acids. CDR3: CASSLEVKTQYF. The CDR3 DNA sequence: TGTGCCAGCAGCTTAGAGGTGAAGACCCAGTACTTC.

The chain couples TRBV5-1 to TRBJ2-2; D is perhaps TRBD1 or TRBD2 (6 bases each). The V end was cut by 4 bases, the J end by 5 bases, with 27 bases between. CDR1 is SGHRS and CDR2 is YFSETQ in the germline V gene. The CDR3 is 19 amino acids. In DNA, the CDR3 is TGCGCCAGCAGCAGCTGGGGTATTCGAGCACAGGGAGGAACCGGGGAGCTGTTTTTT. It translates to CASSSWGIRAQGGTGELFF.

This clonotype was seen at least ten times. V gene TRBV27 combines with J gene TRBJ2-7, with TRBD2 identical over 14 bases. V was pared by 5 bases and J by 9 bases, with 12 bases of the junction left unmatched. Germline V gene sequence: CDR1 MNHEY, CDR2 SMNVEV (reference sequence). The CDR3 is made up of 16 amino acids. The CDR3 region has the DNA TGTGCCAGCAGTCAGTTCCCGGGACTAGCGGGAGAGGGGCAGTACTTC. This codes for CASSQFPGLAGEGQYF.

J is TRBJ1-1 and V is TRBV5-4, with D maybe TRBD1 (5 bases). The germline CDR1 and CDR2 sequences are SGHNT and YYREEE (reference sequence). The CDR3 is 14 residues long. V was shortened by 5 bases and J by 6 bases, with 17 bases between the two germline ends. The chain's CDR3 is CASRADILPAEAFF. The DNA for the CDR3 is TGTGCCAGCAGGGCGGACATTTTGCCCGCTGAAGCTTTCTTT.

This clonotype was seen only a few times. This sequence joins TRBV4-2 and TRBJ2-1; TRBD2 matches at 10 bases. The V gene's germline CDR1 is LGHNA and CDR2 YNFKEQ. V shed 1 base, J shed 9 bases, and the junction held 15 bases outside the gene matches. The CDR3 runs 18 residues. The DNA for the CDR3 is TGTGCCAGCAGCCAAGTGGGACTAGCGAGAGACCCGGGTATTGAGCAGTTCTTC. Its protein is CASSQVGLARDPGIEQFF.

This clonotype was found many times. This rearrangement joins TRBV5-1 to TRBJ2-7, with 11 bases aligning to TRBD2. The CDR3 consists of 19 residues. V was clipped by 0 bases and J by 0 bases; unmatched bases: 11. Germline V CDR1 and CDR2: SGHRS, YFSETQ. CDR3 sequence: CASSLGLAGLPSYSYEQYF. CDR3 in DNA: TGCGCCAGCAGCTTGGGACTAGCGGGACTCCCATCTTACTCCTACGAGCAGTACTTC.

This clonotype has more than one count but fewer than ten. This chain links TRBV5-5 with TRBJ2-1; 15 nucleotides agree with TRBD2. In germline, CDR1 is SGHKS, CDR2 YYEKEE (reference sequence). Unmatched junction bases numbered 8, after V lost 4 bases and J lost 9 bases. The CDR3 has 16 residues. This CDR3 reads CASSPGLAGGIIEQFF. Written as DNA, the CDR3 is TGTGCCAGCAGCCCTGGACTAGCGGGAGGGATAATTGAGCAGTTCTTC.

The rearrangement uses TRBV5-1 and TRBJ2-1, with 7 bases matching TRBD1. This CDR3 is 15 amino acids long. V shed 4 bases and J 0 bases; nucleotides not matched to a gene: 4. Germline assignment: CDR1 SGHRS and CDR2 YFSETQ. The CDR3, as DNA: TGCGCCAGCAGCATCGGGACAGTCTCCTACAATGAGCAGTTCTTC. Its protein product is CASSIGTVSYNEQFF.

The rearrangement links TRBV27 to TRBJ2-7, with a tentative D call TRBD1 (6 bases). The CDR3 is 16 residues long. Trimming left V 2 bases short and J 3 bases short, with 17 bases between. Germline CDR1 is MNHEY and CDR2 is SMNVEV (reference sequence). The CDR3 coding sequence is TGTGCCAGCAGTTTAACAGGGACAATCGAGTACTACGAGCAGTACTTC. Its protein is CASSLTGTIEYYEQYF.

V is TRBV18 and J is TRBJ2-1; tentatively, D is TRBD1 (6 bases). The germline V and J ends were trimmed by 0 bases and 10 bases, with 10 bases remaining between them. Germline V gene data show CDR1 as KGHSH and CDR2 as LQKENI. The CDR3 loop spans 13 amino acids. The CDR3 DNA follows: TGTGCCAGCTCACCACCGGTGGACAGCGAGCAGTTCTTC. This encodes CASSPPVDSEQFF.

The V and J genes are TRBV4-1 and TRBJ1-1; 9 bases are shared with TRBD1. CDR1 and CDR2 from the germline V gene are MGHRA and YSYEKL. The CDR3 totals 15 residues. The trim removed 4 bases at V and 0 bases at J, leaving 3 bases unmatched. CDR3 residues: CASSLRTGVNTEAFF. The CDR3 coding sequence is TGCGCCAGCAGCCTTCGGACAGGGGTGAACACTGAAGCTTTCTTT.

This clonotype showed up just a few times. This chain connects TRBV2 to TRBJ2-7; 11 nucleotides match TRBD2. The germline gives CDR1 SNHLY, CDR2 FYNNEI. V shed 9 bases and J 0 bases; nucleotides not matched to a gene: 7. The CDR3 is 15 amino acids. The CDR3 here is CASKTTSGDSYEQYF. CDR3 in DNA: TGTGCCAGTAAGACGACTAGCGGGGACTCCTACGAGCAGTACTTC.

The chain couples TRBV20-1 to TRBJ2-1, with 14 bases matching TRBD2. CDR1 and CDR2 from the germline V gene are DFQATT and SNEGSKA (reference sequence). This CDR3 is built from 20 residues. The V and J ends lost 1 base and 1 base, in that order; junction bases with no gene match: 12. As DNA, the CDR3 is TGCAGTGCTAGAGTACTGGGACTAGCGGGAGAAAGGGGATCCTACAATGAGCAGTTCTTC. Its translation is CSARVLGLAGERGSYNEQFF.

This clonotype was observed a handful of times. The CDR3 nucleotides are TGTGCCAGCAACCATGGACAGGACCTAAAAGCTTTCTTT. Residues: CASNHGQDLKAFF. V is TRBV2 and J is TRBJ1-1; 7 bases are shared with TRBD1. Trimming removed 7 bases from V and 9 bases from J; junction bases left unmatched: 11. Germline-derived CDR1 and CDR2 are SNHLY and FYNNEI. CDR3 length: 13 residues.

The chain uses TRBV3-1 and TRBJ1-1; D gene unclear. Germline CDR1 and CDR2: LGHDT and YNNKEL (reference sequence). V lost 1 base to trimming and J lost 3 bases, with 12 bases between them. This CDR3 has 15 amino acids. CDR3 nucleotide sequence: TGTGCCAGCAGCCAAGTCTCCCGGGGTCACACTGAAGCTTTCTTT. Its protein is CASSQVSRGHTEAFF.

This rearrangement joins TRBV7-9 to TRBJ2-2, with D perhaps matching TRBD2 (5 bases). Germline V CDR1 and CDR2: SEHNR, FQNEAQ (reference sequence). The CDR3 has 14 amino acids. The V end was cut by 4 bases, the J end by 7 bases, with 13 bases between. The CDR3 sequence is CASSSSPGDGELFF. The CDR3 DNA reads TGTGCCAGCAGCTCCAGTCCCGGGGACGGGGAGCTGTTTTTT.

The chain couples TRBV24-1 to TRBJ2-1; 8 nucleotides line up with TRBD2. V lost 8 bases and J lost 5; bases outside the gene matches: 10. This CDR3 contains 15 residues. Germline loops: CDR1 KGHDR, CDR2 SFDVKD. The CDR3 loop is CATTLPGLVNNEQFF. The CDR3 DNA sequence: TGTGCCACCACGCTCCCGGGACTAGTTAACAATGAGCAGTTCTTC.